This T cell receptor (beta chain) stems from a study of PD-1 blockade in classical Hodgkin lymphoma. Study-wide findings and caveats: Relapsed/refractory patients reportedly had the lowest baseline TCR diversity, below newly diagnosed patients, who were below healthy donors. Excluded were patients who started nivolumab under 1 year after ASCT, a group that had lower diversity.

With respect to this clone: The antigen is not known.

The table came from immunoSEQ multiplex PCR; TCRdb's copy has only in-frame clones and leaves some out. Altogether around 9,200 clones are present, 84% being singletons, with the ten largest covering 9% to 13%. In every patient, relapse followed autologous stem cell transplantation, while exposure to brentuximab vedotin differed. Negative selection with magnetic separation was used to purify CD4+ T cells from thawed PBMCs. Best responses fell into complete response, partial response or progressive disease. This TCR was recovered from a human donor with classical Hodgkin lymphoma. This specimen was CD4+ T cells from blood, taken at baseline.

The CDR3 DNA reads TGTGCCAGCAGCTTAGATATCAACTCACCCCTCCACTTT. As protein: CASSLDINSPLHF. V usage is TRBV11-2 and J usage is TRBJ1-6; D not certain. The germline V and J ends were trimmed by 0 bases and 10 bases, with 7 bases remaining between them. The CDR3 is 13 amino acids. Looked up from germline, CDR1 is SGHAT and CDR2 is FQNNGV.